This paragraph covers one T cell receptor (beta chain) sequence. No antigen is known for it. This specimen belongs to a study of T cell responses to AZD1222 COVID-19 vaccine. The table came from immunoSEQ multiplex PCR; TCRdb's copy has only in-frame clones and leaves some out. The table shows more than 85,000 clones, with around 89% occurring only once. General study results and limits: Among vaccine-associated CD4 TCRs, coverage spanned spike, with dominance at 160-218 and 743-854. Only five to seven AZD1222 recipients were seropositive at baseline. Reports indicate that nearly half of spike-specific TCRs are directed at unmutated variant regions. Most donors were white British, females outnumbered males, and clonal diversity was possibly underestimated.

Looked up from germline, CDR1 is LNHNV and CDR2 is YYDKDF (reference sequence). The germline V and J ends were trimmed by 0 bases and 2 bases, with 7 bases remaining between them. The CDR3 is 15 amino acids. This TCR was recovered from an adult in good health. The material was peripheral blood, obtained on day 0 of AZD1222 vaccination. The V gene is TRBV15, the J gene TRBJ2-2; weak D call: TRBD2 (6 bases). CDR3 protein: CATSREGGNTGELFF. In DNA, the CDR3 is TGTGCCACCAGCAGAGAGGGAGGTAACACCGGGGAGCTGTTTTTT.